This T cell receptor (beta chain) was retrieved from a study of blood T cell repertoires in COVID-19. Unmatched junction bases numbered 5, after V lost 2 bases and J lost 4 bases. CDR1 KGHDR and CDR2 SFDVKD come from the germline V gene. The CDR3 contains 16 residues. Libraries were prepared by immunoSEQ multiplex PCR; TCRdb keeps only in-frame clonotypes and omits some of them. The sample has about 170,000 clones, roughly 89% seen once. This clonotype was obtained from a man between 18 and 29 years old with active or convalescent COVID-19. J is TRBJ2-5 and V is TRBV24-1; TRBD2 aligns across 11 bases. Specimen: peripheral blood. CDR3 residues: CATSDSPSGRLETQYF. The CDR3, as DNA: TGTGCCACCAGTGATTCACCTAGCGGGAGGTTAGAGACCCAGTACTTC.